The present T cell receptor (beta chain) was sequenced within a study of neurological immune-mediated disorders (dated by TCRdb to about 2019). Study-level background: Peripheral blood TCR-beta repertoires from patients with HTLV-I-associated myelopathy (HAM/TSP), patients with multiple sclerosis, and healthy controls were compared in the study using UMI-based sequencing. Alongside PBMC samples, the set of approximately 100 TCR-beta libraries contained longitudinal samples, technical triplicates, and paired CD4+ and CD8+ T-cell subsets that had been sorted. Longitudinal HAM/TSP donors and healthy donors each had 3 time-points at intervals of about 3-45 months. Of the roughly 70 subjects in the cohort, about 14 were HAM/TSP patients, roughly 34 were multiple sclerosis patients, and 20 were healthy controls.

cDNA synthesis used template-switch 5'RACE with a primer carrying a 10-nucleotide random unique molecular identifier tagging each TCR transcript. Every sequencing run yielded over 190 million TCR-beta sequences covering 15-18 subjects. The RNeasy kit was used to extract total RNA. Using the KAPA Real-time Library Amplification kit, TCR-beta VDJ regions were amplified with primers for the TCR constant region and the 5'RACE anchor. A first PCR added sample indexes and Illumina adaptors, and a second PCR then raised library yield. The roughly 650 bp TCR product was size-selected on a 2% E-gel SizeSelection system after Ampure bead purification. Before pooling, library quality was checked on a Bioanalyzer, concentration was measured with Qubit, and libraries were quantified with the Kapa Library Quantification kit. An Illumina HiSeq 2500 was used to sequence the libraries paired-end at 2 x 150 bp. To increase sequence diversity, roughly 24-30% phiX was spiked into each library pool. The paper's data handling went like this. Quality-filtered reads were processed with the UMI-based MiGEC pipeline, which removed over 85% of raw TCR sequences during error correction. VDJ genes were aligned to IMGT germline references, and each clonotype was defined by a unique CDR3 amino acid sequence together with V-J genes. VDJtools evaluated clonal expansion, Shannon diversity and CDR3 relatedness (CalcPairwiseDistances, ClusterSamples); CLCbio workbench built phylogenetic trees. Using coefficient-of-variation modelling across technical triplicates, the study counted a clone as expanded if it had at least 8 unique UMIs. Using fastp at Q25 and MiXCR, TCRdb reprocessed the public reads and kept productive beta chains. Each CDR3 protein gets just one entry, which takes the most common genes and DNA from the rows behind it. TCRdb, not the original authors, processed these V and J calls. This sample comprises approximately 50,000 distinct CDR3 sequences, 7.5% to 9.5% of them detected only once. Clones ranked in the top ten supply under 2% of the sample.

According to the germline V gene, CDR1 reads SQVTM and CDR2 reads ANQGSEA. The CDR3 sequence holds 12 residues, the cysteine and phenylalanine included. The only DNA kept is the CDR3, 36 bases in frame from the first base. Trimming takes 4 bases off V and 2 bases off J; junction bases not matched to a gene: 2. This clonotype turned up a few times. Its antigen is still unknown. Base qualities are not recorded, but no much larger clone differs from it by a single base. Overall study results and their limits: Expanded clones from different subjects shared no identical CDR3 amino acid sequences, which suggests that TCR-beta repertoires were private in all groups. TCR clonal expansion was greatest in HAM/TSP patients and smallest in MS patients, who ranked below even healthy controls.

This specimen's time point label, per the study, means: longitudinal time-point 3. The healthy controls were volunteers from a blood bank in Maryland, USA. Libraries from unsorted PBMCs were made from 2 million PBMCs kept in RNAlater at -80 degrees C until RNA extraction. Peripheral blood underwent Ficoll-Hypaque density gradient centrifugation to isolate PBMCs, which were then cryopreserved in liquid nitrogen. The sequenced material came from PBMCs. In this chain, TRBV29-1 is recombined with TRBJ2-7; TRBD1 aligns with 7 central bases. The clonotype was recovered from a woman aged 40 to 50 in good health. The CDR3 in this case is CSVVGTAYEQYF. The sequenced DNA is TGCAGCGTTGTTGGGACAGCCTACGAGCAGTACTTC.